This T cell receptor (beta chain) was documented in a study of molecular identifiers for immune sequencing clone quantification. A CD8+CD4-CCR7+CD45RA+ phenotype served as the sorting definition for naive CD8 T cells. The use of previously described methods and listed TCR primers produced the bulk TCR libraries. TCRdb re-called the PCR reads through MiXCR, storing one row per CDR3 protein. In the table there are 60,000 to 70,000 distinct CDR3 sequences, around 17% of which are singletons. A few counts support this clonotype. The TCR was taken from a human donor in good health. Some libraries in this study had Jurkat cell RNA spiked in. The sample was naive CD8+ T cells from blood, with Jurkat cell RNA spiked in. Subset in this sample: FACS-sorted CD8+CD4-CCR7+CD45RA+ naive T cells.

CDR3 sequence: CASSSPLAGGHNEQFF. DNA of the CDR3: TGTGCCAGCAGTTCCCCCCTGGCGGGAGGGCACAATGAGCAGTTCTTC. The chain uses TRBV28 and TRBJ2-1; 9 nucleotides line up with TRBD2. Losses at the gene ends were 4 bases for V and 5 bases for J; bases not matched to a gene: 9. Germline-derived CDR1 and CDR2 are MDHEN and SYDVKM. The CDR3 loop spans 16 amino acids.